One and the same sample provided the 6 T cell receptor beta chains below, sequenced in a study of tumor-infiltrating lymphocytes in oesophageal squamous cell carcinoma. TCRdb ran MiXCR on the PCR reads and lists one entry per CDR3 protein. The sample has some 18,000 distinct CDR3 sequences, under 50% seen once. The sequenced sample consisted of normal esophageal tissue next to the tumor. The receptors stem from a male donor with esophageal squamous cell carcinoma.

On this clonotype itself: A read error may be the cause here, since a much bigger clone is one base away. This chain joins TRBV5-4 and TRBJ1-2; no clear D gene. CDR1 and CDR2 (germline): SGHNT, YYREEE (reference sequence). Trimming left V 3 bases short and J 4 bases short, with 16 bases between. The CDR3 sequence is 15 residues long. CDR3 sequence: CASSSGLYQGYGYTF. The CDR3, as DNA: TGTGCCAGCAGCTCCGGACTCTACCAAGGCTATGGCTACACCTTC.

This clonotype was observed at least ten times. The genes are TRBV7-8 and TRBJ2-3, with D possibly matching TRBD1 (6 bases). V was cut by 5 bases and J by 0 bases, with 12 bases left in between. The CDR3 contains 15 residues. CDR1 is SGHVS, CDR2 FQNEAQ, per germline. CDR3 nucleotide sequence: TGTGCCAGCAGCCGGACAGTCTTGAGCACAGATACGCAGTATTTT. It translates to CASSRTVLSTDTQYF.

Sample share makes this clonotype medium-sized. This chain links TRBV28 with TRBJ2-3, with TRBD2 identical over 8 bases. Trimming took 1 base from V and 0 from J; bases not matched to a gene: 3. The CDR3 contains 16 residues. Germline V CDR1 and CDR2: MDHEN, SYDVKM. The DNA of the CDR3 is TGTGCCAGCAGTTTATCAGTAGCGGGGAGCACAGATACGCAGTATTTT. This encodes CASSLSVAGSTDTQYF.

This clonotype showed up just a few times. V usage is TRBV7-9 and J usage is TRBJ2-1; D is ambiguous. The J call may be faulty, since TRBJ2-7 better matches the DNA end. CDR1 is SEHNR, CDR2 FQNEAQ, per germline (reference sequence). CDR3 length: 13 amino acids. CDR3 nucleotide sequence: TGTGCCAGCAGCCCGCTGAACTCCTACGAGCAGTACTTC. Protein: CASSPLNSYEQYF.

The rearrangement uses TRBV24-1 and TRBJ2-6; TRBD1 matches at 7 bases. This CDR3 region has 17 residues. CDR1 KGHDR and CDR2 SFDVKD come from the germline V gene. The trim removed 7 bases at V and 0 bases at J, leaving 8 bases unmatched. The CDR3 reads CATSRPAGGSGANVLTF. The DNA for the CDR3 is TGTGCCACCAGCAGGCCGGCAGGGGGCTCTGGGGCCAACGTCCTGACTTTC.

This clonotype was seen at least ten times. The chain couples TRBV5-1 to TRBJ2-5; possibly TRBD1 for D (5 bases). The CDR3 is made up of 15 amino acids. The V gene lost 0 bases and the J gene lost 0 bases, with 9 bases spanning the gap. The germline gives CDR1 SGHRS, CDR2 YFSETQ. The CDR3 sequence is CASSLAGHNQETQYF. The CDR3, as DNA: TGCGCCAGCAGCTTGGCCGGACACAACCAAGAGACCCAGTACTTC.